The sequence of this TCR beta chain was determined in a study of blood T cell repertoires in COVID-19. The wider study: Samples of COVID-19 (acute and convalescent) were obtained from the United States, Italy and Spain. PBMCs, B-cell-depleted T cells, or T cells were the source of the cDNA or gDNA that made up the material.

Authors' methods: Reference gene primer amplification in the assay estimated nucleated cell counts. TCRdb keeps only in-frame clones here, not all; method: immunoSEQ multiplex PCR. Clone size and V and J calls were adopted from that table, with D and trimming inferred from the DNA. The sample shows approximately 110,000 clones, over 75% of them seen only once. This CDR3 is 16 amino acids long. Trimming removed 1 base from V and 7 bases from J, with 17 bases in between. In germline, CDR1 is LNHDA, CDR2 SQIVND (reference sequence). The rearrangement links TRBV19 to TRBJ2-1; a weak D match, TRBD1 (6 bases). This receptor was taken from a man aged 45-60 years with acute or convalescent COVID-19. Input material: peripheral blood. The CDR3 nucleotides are TGTGCCAGTAGTATAGGAGGGACAAGGGCCGGGAATGAGCAGTTCTTC. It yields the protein CASSIGGTRAGNEQFF.